These 17 T cell receptor beta chains were all obtained from the same sample, sequenced in a study of blood T cell repertoires in COVID-19. Method: immunoSEQ multiplex PCR; TCRdb's copy keeps in-frame clones and lacks some. The sample lists approximately 390,000 clones; roughly 89% were seen once. Sequencing input: PBMCs or T cells enriched from blood (not recorded which). The origin of the receptors is a woman between 45 and 65 years old who had recovered from COVID-19.

The J gene is TRBJ1-2, the V gene TRBV4-3, with D uncertain. The V end was cut by 0 bases, the J end by 8 bases, with 10 bases between. This CDR3 has 13 residues. Germline V CDR1 and CDR2: LGHNA, YSLEER. The CDR3 loop reads CASSQDGWRGYTF. The CDR3 region has the DNA TGCGCCAGCAGCCAAGATGGGTGGAGGGGCTACACCTTC.

The rearrangement uses TRBV7-2 and TRBJ1-2; 12 nucleotides match TRBD1. The trim removed 1 base at V and 11 bases at J, leaving 8 bases unmatched. In germline, CDR1 is SGHTA, CDR2 FQGNSA. The CDR3 runs 15 residues. The CDR3 loop reads CASSLGRDRGPLYTF. The DNA of the CDR3 is TGTGCCAGCAGCTTAGGGCGGGACAGGGGGCCATTATACACCTTC.

V is TRBV5-1 and J is TRBJ1-3; TRBD1 might be the D (6 bases). The V end lost 1 base, the J end lost 3 bases, and 8 bases lay between the germline ends. The CDR3 loop spans 14 amino acids. From germline, CDR1 is SGHRS and CDR2 YFSETQ. The DNA of the CDR3 is TGCGCCAGCAGCTTGACACAGGGTGGAAACACCATATATTTT. This encodes CASSLTQGGNTIYF.

V gene TRBV4-2 combines with J gene TRBJ2-7, with 7 bases fitting TRBD2. Trimming took 4 bases from V and 1 from J; bases not matched to a gene: 7. Germline V lookup: CDR1 LGHNA, CDR2 YNFKEQ. This CDR3 is 15 amino acids long. The CDR3 reads CASSRDLAESYEQYF. The CDR3 coding sequence is TGTGCCAGCAGCCGAGACCTAGCGGAATCCTACGAGCAGTACTTC.

The chain is built from TRBV6-5 and TRBJ1-5; tentatively, D is TRBD1 (5 bases). Trimming took off 5 bases at V and 0 bases at J, with 11 bases between the two ends. This CDR3 contains 15 residues. Germline loops: CDR1 MNHEY, CDR2 SVGAGI. Here the CDR3 DNA reads TGTGCCAGCAGTCGTGGGGGGTATAGCAATCAGCCCCAGCATTTT. It specifies CASSRGGYSNQPQHF.

This chain connects TRBV29-1 to TRBJ1-4; TRBD1 might be the D (5 bases). V lost 4 bases to trimming and J lost 3 bases, with 15 bases between them. CDR1 is SQVTM, CDR2 ANQGSEA, per germline. This CDR3 contains 15 residues. The CDR3 region is CSVAQGFLSNEKLFF. The CDR3 DNA reads TGCAGCGTTGCTCAGGGATTTTTATCTAATGAAAAACTGTTTTTT.

V and J are TRBV18 and TRBJ2-2; D is uncertain. Trimming cost V 2 bases and J 0 bases, with 16 bases left between them. The CDR3 contains 18 residues. Germline assignment: CDR1 KGHSH and CDR2 LQKENI. The chain's CDR3 is CASSPGVVGSSNTGELFF. DNA for the CDR3: TGTGCCAGCTCACCAGGAGTGGTAGGCAGTTCGAACACCGGGGAGCTGTTTTTT.

This chain joins TRBV6-4 and TRBJ1-2; 12 bases line up with TRBD1. V was clipped by 8 bases and J by 3 bases; unmatched bases: 4. CDR3 length: 14 residues. The germline gives CDR1 MRHNA, CDR2 SNTAGT. The chain's CDR3 is CASVGTGGDYGYTF. In DNA form, the CDR3 reads TGTGCCAGCGTAGGGACAGGGGGCGACTATGGCTACACCTTC.

The gene calls are TRBV15 and TRBJ2-7, with 8 positions matching TRBD1. V was clipped by 3 bases and J by 3 bases; unmatched bases: 13. This CDR3 region has 17 residues. Germline V gives CDR1 LNHNV, CDR2 YYDKDF (reference sequence). CDR3 sequence: CATSRGPDRGECYEQYF. CDR3 nucleotides: TGTGCCACCAGCAGGGGGCCCGACAGGGGAGAATGCTACGAGCAGTACTTC.

This clone was recorded a few times. This chain connects TRBV28 to TRBJ2-7; 11 bases are shared with TRBD2. This CDR3 contains 15 residues. Per germline, CDR1 MDHEN and CDR2 SYDVKM. V lost 5 bases and J lost 3; bases outside the gene matches: 6. The CDR3 loop reads CASSETSGGYYEQYF. Written as DNA, the CDR3 is TGTGCCAGCAGTGAAACTAGCGGGGGATACTACGAGCAGTACTTC.

The chain joins TRBV6-2 or TRBV6-3 to TRBJ2-6; D gene uncertain. CDR3 length equals 16 residues. Germline values: CDR1 MNHEY, CDR2 SVGEGT. V lost 0 bases to trimming and J lost 1 base, with 7 bases between them. The CDR3 sequence: CASSYSSVSGANVLTF. CDR3 nucleotides: TGTGCCAGCAGTTACTCGAGCGTATCTGGGGCCAACGTCCTGACTTTC.

As regards this clone: Other DNA sequences of this sample code for an identical CDR3. V usage is TRBV2 and J usage is TRBJ1-5; D not certain. This CDR3 comprises 11 residues. Looked up from germline, CDR1 is SNHLY and CDR2 is FYNNEI. Trimming took 4 bases from V and 4 from J, leaving 2 bases between them. The DNA for the CDR3 is TGTGCCAGCAGTGCAAATCAGCCCCAGCATTTT. Translated, it gives CASSANQPQHF.

The V and J genes are TRBV27 and TRBJ1-3; 8 bases match TRBD1. In germline, CDR1 is MNHEY, CDR2 SMNVEV (reference sequence). There are 19 residues in the CDR3. Trimming cost V 6 bases and J 2 bases; bases outside gene matches: 18. CDR3 sequence reads: CASSRTGLVTGGPGNTIYF. The CDR3 DNA sequence: TGTGCCAGCAGCCGGACGGGTTTAGTAACAGGGGGTCCTGGAAACACCATATATTTT.

The chain employs TRBV11-3 and TRBJ1-1; perhaps TRBD1 as D (5 bases). The CDR3 has 13 residues. Per the germline V gene, CDR1 is SGHNT and CDR2 is YENEEA. The V gene lost 6 bases and the J gene lost 7 bases, with 15 bases spanning the gap. The CDR3 DNA reads TGTGCCAGCAGTTTTGGGGCAGGTGATGAAGCTTTCTTT. Translated: CASSFGAGDEAFF.

In DNA, the CDR3 is TGTGCCAGCAGCACCTATCGCGGGACAGGGAATTCACCCCTCCACTTT. Translating it yields CASSTYRGTGNSPLHF. The V call is TRBV27, the J call TRBJ1-6; TRBD1 matches at 9 bases. The CDR3 is 16 amino acids. Per germline, CDR1 MNHEY and CDR2 SMNVEV (reference sequence). J was trimmed by 7 bases and V by 6 bases; bases with no gene match: 10.

The rearrangement joins TRBV28 to TRBJ2-5, with 15 positions matching TRBD2. The ends lost 1 base at V and 5 bases at J; junction bases unmatched: 5. This CDR3 contains 17 residues. Germline CDR1 and CDR2: MDHEN and SYDVKM. CDR3 residues: CASSLSGLAGGGETQYF. In DNA form, the CDR3 reads TGTGCCAGCAGTTTATCGGGACTAGCGGGGGGAGGGGAGACCCAGTACTTC.

The chain has TRBV29-1 and TRBJ1-2; perhaps TRBD1 as D (6 bases). This CDR3 has 14 residues. Germline CDR1 SQVTM, CDR2 ANQGSEA. V was cut by 0 bases and J by 2 bases, with 10 bases left in between. CDR3 region: CSVEDRQGNYGYTF. In nucleotides, the CDR3 is TGCAGCGTTGAAGATCGGCAGGGGAACTATGGCTACACCTTC.